A single sample gave rise to the 23 T cell receptor beta chains below, sequenced in a study of shared T cell receptors in the human thymus. Method: immunoSEQ multiplex PCR; TCRdb's copy keeps in-frame clones and lacks some. This table has around 730,000 clones, 80% to 90% appearing once. The sample also formed part of further work on human thymus T cells.

The material sequenced was thymocytes. The receptors were sampled from a girl under two years old with a congenital heart defect.

This sequence joins TRBV11-2 and TRBJ1-4; a weak D match, TRBD1 (5 bases). V lost 8 bases to trimming and J lost 3 bases, with 25 bases between them. Germline values: CDR1 SGHAT, CDR2 FQNNGV. CDR3 size: 18 residues. DNA for the CDR3: TGTGCCAGCTACAAGAATCTTCCGTCAAGGGGATCTAATGAAAAACTGTTTTTT. Amino acids: CASYKNLPSRGSNEKLFF.

The V call is TRBV6-4, the J call TRBJ2-1, with TRBD2 identical over 8 bases. Germline V lookup: CDR1 MRHNA, CDR2 SNTAGT. J was trimmed by 0 bases and V by 0 bases; bases with no gene match: 4. This CDR3 is built from 17 residues. CDR3 sequence: CASSDSTSGYSYNEQFF. For the CDR3, the DNA is TGTGCCAGCAGTGACTCCACTAGCGGATACTCCTACAATGAGCAGTTCTTC.

The V call is TRBV5-5, the J call TRBJ1-2; D call uncertain. CDR1 and CDR2 from the germline V gene are SGHKS and YYEKEE (reference sequence). The CDR3 is made up of 16 amino acids. Trimming stripped 2 bases from V and 9 bases from J, with 23 bases between. The CDR3, as DNA: TGTGCCAGCAGCTTTTCCCGAGCCGGGTCTAGACCGAGCTACACCTTC. As protein: CASSFSRAGSRPSYTF.

The gene calls are TRBV7-9 and TRBJ2-1, with D possibly matching TRBD1 (6 bases). Per the germline V gene, CDR1 is SEHNR and CDR2 is FQNEAQ (reference sequence). This CDR3 region has 15 residues. V was clipped by 3 bases and J by 2 bases, with 11 bases between them. The DNA for the CDR3 is TGTGCCAGCAGCTTTTACAGGGCCCCCTACAATGAGCAGTTCTTC. It is translated as CASSFYRAPYNEQFF. The full variable domain, with the rest looked up from reference TRBV7-9 and TRBJ2-1, is DTGVSQNPRHKITKRGQNVTFRCDPISEHNRLYWYRQTLGQGPEFLTYFQNEAQLEKSRLLSDRFSAERPKGSFSTLEIQRTEQGDSAMYLCASSFYRAPYNEQFFGPGTRLTVL.

The chain couples TRBV5-1 to TRBJ1-2; 7 nucleotides align to TRBD1. CDR1 is SGHRS and CDR2 is YFSETQ in the germline V gene. V dropped 4 bases and J dropped 2; count of bases not matched to a gene: 5. The CDR3 runs 14 residues. The CDR3 loop reads CASSLRDRNYGYTF. CDR3 DNA: TGCGCCAGCAGCCTCCGGGACAGAAACTATGGCTACACCTTC.

The V gene is TRBV4-3, the J gene TRBJ1-2; D may be TRBD1 (5 bases). This CDR3 region has 13 residues. V lost 0 bases, J lost 11 bases, and 13 bases lay in between. The germline CDR1 and CDR2 sequences are LGHNA and YSLEER. CDR3 sequence (DNA): TGCGCCAGCAGCCAAGAACGGGGGTTGTCTTACACCTTC. The encoded protein is CASSQERGLSYTF.

This clone was counted a few times. The chain carries TRBV2 and TRBJ1-1; 8 bases map to TRBD1. The CDR3 covers 16 residues. With V trimmed by 6 bases and J by 0 bases, 9 bases remained unmatched. Germline CDR1 and CDR2: SNHLY and FYNNEI. CDR3 coding DNA: TGTGCCAGCAGACCCACAGGGGGTCAGATGAACACTGAAGCTTTCTTT. Translation gives CASRPTGGQMNTEAFF.

This clone turned up a few times. The V and J genes are TRBV15 and TRBJ2-2; 8 bases line up with TRBD2. Per the germline V gene, CDR1 is LNHNV and CDR2 is YYDKDF (reference sequence). The CDR3 runs to 18 residues. Losses at the gene ends were 4 bases for V and 4 bases for J; bases not matched to a gene: 14. CDR3 region: CATSTPPGGVMPTGELFF. The CDR3 nucleotides are TGTGCCACCAGCACCCCCCCGGGAGGGGTCATGCCCACCGGGGAGCTGTTTTTT.

The chain is built from TRBV29-1 and TRBJ1-3, with 7 bases fitting TRBD1. Germline V lookup: CDR1 SQVTM, CDR2 ANQGSEA. After removal of 0 bases from V and 0 bases from J, the junction contained 8 bases not matched to a gene. The CDR3 is 17 amino acids. The CDR3 region is CSVEDPGQTISGNTIYF. In DNA form, the CDR3 reads TGCAGCGTTGAAGACCCGGGACAGACTATCTCTGGAAACACCATATATTTT.

The rearrangement uses TRBV7-9 and TRBJ1-6; 9 nucleotides match TRBD1. V lost 5 bases, J lost 8 bases, and 7 bases stayed unmatched. This CDR3 is 15 amino acids long. CDR1 is SEHNR and CDR2 is FQNEAQ in the germline V gene (reference sequence). The CDR3: CASSRAGQGDSPLHF. The DNA of the CDR3 is TGTGCCAGCAGCCGTGCGGGACAGGGTGATTCACCCCTCCACTTT.

This rearrangement joins TRBV27 to TRBJ2-2; TRBD2 might be the D (6 bases). The CDR3 is 16 residues long. Trimming took 7 bases from V and 7 from J, leaving 22 bases between them. In germline, CDR1 is MNHEY, CDR2 SMNVEV (reference sequence). The CDR3 here is CASTNWRAPGLGELFF. CDR3 in DNA: TGTGCCAGCACTAATTGGAGGGCCCCGGGTCTCGGGGAGCTGTTTTTT.

The chain uses TRBV2 and TRBJ2-7; 10 bases match TRBD1. CDR1 SNHLY and CDR2 FYNNEI come from the germline V gene. The V segment lost 4 bases and the J segment 3 bases; nucleotides outside the gene matches: 6. The CDR3 covers 15 residues. The CDR3 reads CASSVLRDRGYEQYF. CDR3 bases: TGTGCCAGCAGTGTCCTCCGGGACAGGGGCTACGAGCAGTACTTC.

The chain has TRBV14 and TRBJ2-2; D uncertain. CDR1 and CDR2 (germline): SGHDN, FVKESK. CDR3 length equals 14 residues. The V end lost 6 bases, the J end lost 1 base, and 9 bases lay between the germline ends. This CDR3 reads CASSRLRNTGELFF. CDR3 nucleotides: TGTGCCAGCAGTCGACTCAGGAACACCGGGGAGCTGTTTTTT.

The chain recombines TRBV4-1 with TRBJ2-7; TRBD1 aligns across 10 bases. The V and J ends lost 2 bases and 7 bases, in that order; junction bases with no gene match: 5. This CDR3 is 14 amino acids long. Germline values: CDR1 MGHRA, CDR2 YSYEKL. In DNA, the CDR3 is TGCGCCAGCAGCCAACGACAGGGGGCCGGAGAGCAGTACTTC. Protein product: CASSQRQGAGEQYF.

The rearrangement joins TRBV25-1 to TRBJ1-1; 8 bases match TRBD1. The length of the CDR3 is 16 residues. Germline trimming cut 4 bases from V and 10 bases from J; bases unmatched to any gene: 17. Germline lookup yields CDR1 MGHDK and CDR2 SYGVNS. The CDR3 nucleotides read TGTGCCAGCAGTGCCGCCGGGACAGGTTCCCACGGTCGAGCTTTCTTT. Encoded protein: CASSAAGTGSHGRAFF. Full variable domain (missing parts from reference TRBV25-1 and TRBJ1-1): EADIYQTPRYLVIGTGKKITLECSQTMGHDKMYWYQQDPGMELHLIHYSYGVNSTEKGDLSSESTVSRIRTEHFPLTLESARPSHTSQYLCASSAAGTGSHGRAFFGQGTRLTVV.

The chain recombines TRBV19 with TRBJ1-1, with 11 bases aligning to TRBD1. CDR3 size: 16 residues. Germline V gives CDR1 LNHDA, CDR2 SQIVND (reference sequence). After removal of 3 bases from V and 5 bases from J, the junction contained 8 bases not matched to a gene. Written as DNA, the CDR3 is TGTGCCAGTAGTATTTCTGGACAGGGGGCGAGGACTGAAGCTTTCTTT. It codes for CASSISGQGARTEAFF. Supplemented by reference TRBV19 and TRBJ1-1, the full variable domain reads DGGITQSPKYLFRKEGQNVTLSCEQNLNHDAMYWYRQDPGQGLRLIYYSQIVNDFQKGDIAEGYSVSREKKESFPLTVTSAQKNPTAFYLCASSISGQGARTEAFFGQGTRLTVV.

Notes on this clone: Other DNA sequences in the same sample also yield this CDR3. This CDR3 is CASSVQGKDSPLHF. DNA of the CDR3: TGTGCCAGCAGCGTTCAGGGGAAAGACTCACCCCTCCACTTT. The chain links TRBV9 to TRBJ1-6; D is perhaps TRBD1 (6 bases). With 2 bases removed from V and 10 bases from J, the gap between germline ends came to 13 bases. Germline CDR1 reads SGDLS; CDR2 reads YYNGEE. This CDR3 is 14 amino acids long. Combining the CDR3 with reference TRBV9 and TRBJ1-6 gives the whole variable domain DSGVTQTPKHLITATGQRVTLRCSPRSGDLSVYWYQQSLDQGLQFLIQYYNGEERAKGNILERFSAQQFPDLHSELNLSSLELGDSALYFCASSVQGKDSPLHFGNGTRLTVT.

The rearrangement uses TRBV27 and TRBJ1-5; D perhaps matches TRBD1 (6 bases). Germline V gene sequence: CDR1 MNHEY, CDR2 SMNVEV (reference sequence). V was trimmed by 8 bases and J by 4 bases, leaving 15 bases between them. This CDR3 has 14 residues. The CDR3 DNA follows: TGTGCCAGCTCCCCTCGACAGGAAAATCAGCCCCAGCATTTT. Its translation is CASSPRQENQPQHF.

V is TRBV10-3 and J is TRBJ1-3, with 8 bases lining up with TRBD1. CDR3 length: 13 residues. V shed 6 bases and J 4 bases; nucleotides not matched to a gene: 2. CDR1 is ENHRY and CDR2 is SYGVKD in the germline V gene. The CDR3 DNA reads TGTGCCATCAGGGACAGGGTCGGAAACACCATATATTTT. It codes for CAIRDRVGNTIYF.

The chain uses TRBV5-4 and TRBJ1-2, with 7 bases lining up with TRBD1. J gave up 3 bases and V 3 bases, and 14 bases lay outside the gene matches. This CDR3 comprises 17 residues. CDR1 SGHNT and CDR2 YYREEE come from the germline V gene (reference sequence). The CDR3, as DNA: TGTGCCAGCAGCTCCATAATTAGCGGAGGGGGCCACTATGGCTACACCTTC. Translating gives CASSSIISGGGHYGYTF.

V and J are TRBV7-2 and TRBJ2-1; tentatively, D is TRBD2 (7 bases). The CDR3 covers 13 residues. V was cut by 2 bases and J by 6 bases, with 8 bases left in between. Germline V gene data show CDR1 as SGHTA and CDR2 as FQGNSA. CDR3 DNA sequence: TGTGCCAGCAGCTTAAGGGGGGGCAATGAGCAGTTCTTC. Translation gives CASSLRGGNEQFF.

The genes are TRBV7-2 and TRBJ2-3; TRBD2 agrees at 9 bases. Germline CDR1 is SGHTA and CDR2 is FQGNSA. The V gene end was trimmed by 2 bases and the J gene end by 6 bases; junction bases not matched to a gene: 6. The CDR3 runs 15 residues. CDR3 sequence (DNA): TGTGCCAGCAGCTTATCGTCAGGGACTAGCGATACGCAGTATTTT. It encodes CASSLSSGTSDTQYF.

The chain uses TRBV29-1 and TRBJ1-2, with 9 nucleotides matching TRBD1. V trimming: 0 bases; J trimming: 8 bases; junction bases outside the gene matches: 1. The germline V gene has CDR1 SQVTM and CDR2 ANQGSEA. This CDR3 has 12 residues. As DNA, the CDR3 is TGCAGCGTTGAAGAGACAGGGGGGGGCTACACCTTC. This codes for CSVEETGGGYTF.